The subject of this entry is one T cell receptor beta chain. Its target antigen remains unknown. Nothing much larger sits one base from this clone, and base qualities are not available. This record comes from a study of blood T cell repertoires in COVID-19 (dated by TCRdb to the early 2020s). Some background on the complete study: Samples from collaborators originated in the United States, Italy and Spain and spanned both the acute and convalescent phases of COVID-19. The material from the prospective study consisted of cDNA or gDNA derived from T cells, B-cell-depleted T cells, or PBMCs. Subjects who had been exposed to COVID-19, were actively infected with it, or had recovered from it provided the deeply sampled blood TCRbeta repertoires that made up the dataset. The repertoires were released in a freely available public database intended as a resource for research on the immune response to SARS-CoV-2. Samples were obtained from the ongoing ImmuneRACE study (first 160 participants) and from some 1,200 subjects provided by 6 global collaborators. Sample metadata almost always included a de-identified subject ID, COVID-19 status, age in years and sex. Where available, HLA class I and class II types were obtained from metadata supplied by the sample provider rather than from assay-based typing.

Enrolling through a virtual design, the prospective study's participants ranged in age from about 18 to 89 years and lived across roughly 23 United States geographic areas. Cohort assignment in the prospective study relied on participant-reported clinical history from a screening survey and a study questionnaire. In the prospective study, mobile phlebotomists collected whole blood, serum and a nasopharyngeal or oropharyngeal swab from each participant. Additional blood draws and questionnaires over a roughly two-month period could optionally be provided by prospective study participants. Before DNA extraction, prospective study blood samples were shipped either frozen or at room temperature. Study-wide conclusions, independent of this receptor: How much clinical and demographic metadata was included differed by source and by participant, and the metadata was provided uncurated.

The CDR3 numbers 13 residues from cysteine through phenylalanine. The CDR3 DNA has 39 bases and is translated from base 1. Between the V and J ends, shortened by 5 bases and 4 bases respectively, the junction contains 9 bases. TCRbeta CDR3 regions were amplified from genomic DNA using the immunoSEQ Assay, a bias-controlled multiplex PCR. Regarding the original processing steps: Nucleated cell counts per sample were estimated from amplification of reference gene primers within the assay. Sequence reads were collapsed and filtered to measure the absolute abundance of every unique TCRbeta CDR3 rearrangement. For each sample, productive Simpson clonality was calculated by taking the square root of Simpson's diversity index across productive rearrangements. Sourced from immuneACCESS, this table was stored by TCRdb with only in-frame sequences that have V and J called. A share of the clones is absent; for the studies checked, an unresolved V gene accounts for under half, and the remainder has no known explanation. That table is the source of V, J and clone size, and D and trimming were worked out from the DNA. A total of about 400,000 clones appear in this sample, 88% of them only once. The ten largest clones capture approximately 1% of the sample.

Material: PBMCs or T cells enriched from blood (not recorded which). The sequence was obtained from a woman between 25 and 40 years old with acute COVID-19. The chain joins TRBV12-3 or TRBV12-4 to TRBJ1-3, with TRBD1 as a weak D call on 6 bases. The CDR3: CASSPGVGNTIYF. The sequenced DNA is TGTGCCAGCAGTCCAGGGGTAGGAAACACCATATATTTT.